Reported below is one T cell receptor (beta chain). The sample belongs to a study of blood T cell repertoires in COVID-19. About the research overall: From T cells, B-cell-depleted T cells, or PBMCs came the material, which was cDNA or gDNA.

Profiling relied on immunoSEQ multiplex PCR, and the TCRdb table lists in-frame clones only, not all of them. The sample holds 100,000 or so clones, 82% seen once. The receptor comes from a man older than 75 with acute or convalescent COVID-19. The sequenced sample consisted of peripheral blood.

The CDR3 coding sequence is TGCGCCAGCAGCCACGGGACTAGCGGGATGAGGATCTACGAGCAGTACTTC. It translates to CASSHGTSGMRIYEQYF. The chain combines TRBV5-1 with TRBJ2-7; TRBD2 agrees at 13 bases. This CDR3 has 17 amino acids. From germline, CDR1 is SGHRS and CDR2 YFSETQ. V gave up 4 bases and J gave up 3 bases; unmatched junction bases: 10.